This T cell receptor (beta chain) comes out of a study of T cell repertoires in cytomegalovirus infection (dated by TCRdb to about 2019). Regarding the research as a whole: Recently identified HLA-C-restricted CMV epitopes, whose presentation resists viral immunomodulation, were targeted by peptide stimulations together with well-studied HLA-B-restricted epitopes. Because public TCR beta signatures pointed to carriage of CMV infection together with the matching HLA type, the HLA type of each donor mattered for the analysis.

Remarks on this clonotype: What antigen it recognizes has not been identified. One base away there is no much larger clone; base qualities are not given.

General findings and caveats noted by the study authors: In both this cohort and an independent cohort of some 350 donors, the cumulative frequency of public TCR beta family members distinguished carriers of CMV infection plus the relevant HLA type. The ex vivo response was dominated by HLA-C-restricted CMV-specific TCR beta clonotypes, which also provided the single most frequent clonotype in two of eight donors.

The treatment or condition label here, explained by the study, means: in vitro stimulation with specific CMV peptide epitopes to enrich CMV-specific T cells. Sequencing instrument: Illumina HiSeq 1500. TCRdb reworked the public reads: Q25 trimming with fastp, MiXCR clone assembly, productive beta chains retained. Entries are consolidated by CDR3 protein sequence, retaining the most common genes and DNA. The sample contains approximately 600,000 distinct CDR3 sequences, over 35% of them found a single time. The ten largest make up 48% of the sample. The sequence derives from a human donor in good health (CMV status not recorded). Some clones in this sample may be carry-over from other donors' samples. The sample here was cultured PBMCs, taken from culture after CMV antigen stimulation.

CDR3 protein: CASSPGVRNIQYF. The nucleotides read TGTGCCAGCTCACCAGGGGTGCGAAACATTCAGTACTTC. The receptor chain draws on TRBV18 and TRBJ2-4; no confident D gene assignment can be made. In the germline V gene, CDR1 corresponds to KGHSH and CDR2 to LQKENI. Counted from cysteine to phenylalanine, this CDR3 has 13 amino acids. Only CDR3 DNA is held: 39 bases, read in frame from base 1. The trim is 2 bases for V and 6 bases for J, with a gap of 8 bases between the germline ends.